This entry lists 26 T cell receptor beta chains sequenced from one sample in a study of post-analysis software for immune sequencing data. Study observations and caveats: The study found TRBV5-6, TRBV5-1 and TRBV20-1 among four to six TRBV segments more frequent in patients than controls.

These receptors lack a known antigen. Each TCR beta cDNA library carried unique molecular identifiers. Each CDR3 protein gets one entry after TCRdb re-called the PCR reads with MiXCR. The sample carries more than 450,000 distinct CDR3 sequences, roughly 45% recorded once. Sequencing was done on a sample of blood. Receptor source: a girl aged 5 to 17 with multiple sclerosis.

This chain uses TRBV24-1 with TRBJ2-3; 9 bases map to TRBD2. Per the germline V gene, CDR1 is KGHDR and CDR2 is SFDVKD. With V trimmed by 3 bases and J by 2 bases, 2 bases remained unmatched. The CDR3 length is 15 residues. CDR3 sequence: CATSDPSGDTDTQYF. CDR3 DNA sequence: TGTGCCACCAGTGATCCTAGCGGGGACACAGATACGCAGTATTTT.

As DNA, the CDR3 is TGCAGGGTGCTAGCGGGGGTCGAGCAGTTCTTC. It yields the protein CRVLAGVEQFF. The chain joins TRBV20-1 to TRBJ2-1, with 10 bases lining up with TRBD2. The CDR3 is 11 residues long. From germline, CDR1 is DFQATT and CDR2 SNEGSKA (reference sequence).

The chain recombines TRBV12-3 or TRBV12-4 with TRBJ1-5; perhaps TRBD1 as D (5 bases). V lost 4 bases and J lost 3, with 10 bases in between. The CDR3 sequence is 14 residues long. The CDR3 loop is CASSSIGHNQPQHF. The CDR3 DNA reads TGTGCCAGCAGTTCTATTGGACACAATCAGCCCCAGCATTTT.

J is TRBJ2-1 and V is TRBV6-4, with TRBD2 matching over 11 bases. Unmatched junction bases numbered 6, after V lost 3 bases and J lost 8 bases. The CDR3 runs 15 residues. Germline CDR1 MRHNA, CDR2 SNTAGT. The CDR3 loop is CASSETSGSYDEQFF. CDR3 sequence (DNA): TGTGCCAGCAGTGAAACTAGCGGGAGTTATGATGAGCAGTTCTTC.

The CDR3 loop is CASSRPWGEQFF. The CDR3 DNA reads TGTGCCAGCAGCCGCCCCTGGGGGGAGCAGTTCTTC. The V gene is TRBV3-1, the J gene TRBJ2-1; D assignment may be TRBD1 or TRBD2 (5 bases each). The germline V and J ends were trimmed by 4 bases and 10 bases, with 11 bases remaining between them. CDR3 length equals 12 residues. The germline gives CDR1 LGHDT, CDR2 YNNKEL (reference sequence).

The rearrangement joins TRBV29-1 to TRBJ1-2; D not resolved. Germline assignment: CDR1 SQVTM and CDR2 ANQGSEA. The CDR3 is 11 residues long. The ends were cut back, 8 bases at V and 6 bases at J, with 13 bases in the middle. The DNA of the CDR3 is TGCAGCTCCGGACGGGAAAATGGCTACACCTTC. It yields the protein CSSGRENGYTF. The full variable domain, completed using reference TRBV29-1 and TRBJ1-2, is SAVISQKPSRDICQRGTSLTIQCQVDSQVTMMFWYRQQPGQSLTLIATANQGSEATYESGFVIDKFPISRPNLTFSTLTVSNMSPEDSSIYLCSSGRENGYTFGSGTRLTVV.

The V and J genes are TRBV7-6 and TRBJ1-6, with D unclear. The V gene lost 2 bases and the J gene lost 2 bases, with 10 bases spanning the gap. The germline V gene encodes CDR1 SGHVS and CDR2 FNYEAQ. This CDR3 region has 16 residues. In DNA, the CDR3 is TGTGCCAGCAGCTTAACGTTGGGTGCCTATAATTCACCCCTCCACTTT. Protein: CASSLTLGAYNSPLHF. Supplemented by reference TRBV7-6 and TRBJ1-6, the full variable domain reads GAGVSQSPRYKVTKRGQDVALRCDPISGHVSLYWYRQALGQGPEFLTYFNYEAQQDKSGLPNDRFSAERPEGSISTLTIQRTEQRDSAMYRCASSLTLGAYNSPLHFGNGTRLTVT.

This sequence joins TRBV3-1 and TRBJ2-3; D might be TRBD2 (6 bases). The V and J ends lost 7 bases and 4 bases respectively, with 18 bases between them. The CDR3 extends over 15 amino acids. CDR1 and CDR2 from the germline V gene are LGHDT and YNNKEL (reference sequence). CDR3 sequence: CASMRGRGVADTQYF. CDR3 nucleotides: TGTGCCAGCATGCGGGGCAGAGGCGTGGCAGATACGCAGTATTTT.

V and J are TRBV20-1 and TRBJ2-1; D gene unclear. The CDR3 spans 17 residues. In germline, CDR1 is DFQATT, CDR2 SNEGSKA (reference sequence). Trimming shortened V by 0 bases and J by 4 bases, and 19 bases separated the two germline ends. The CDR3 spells CSARETPRRRIYNEQFF. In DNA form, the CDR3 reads TGCAGTGCTAGAGAGACCCCCCGAAGGAGAATTTACAATGAGCAGTTCTTC.

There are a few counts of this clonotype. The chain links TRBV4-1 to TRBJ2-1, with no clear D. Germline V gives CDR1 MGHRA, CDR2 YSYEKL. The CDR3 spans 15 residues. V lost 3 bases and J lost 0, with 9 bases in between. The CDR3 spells CASSQADASYNEQFF. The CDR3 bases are TGCGCCAGCAGCCAGGCGGACGCCTCCTACAATGAGCAGTTCTTC.

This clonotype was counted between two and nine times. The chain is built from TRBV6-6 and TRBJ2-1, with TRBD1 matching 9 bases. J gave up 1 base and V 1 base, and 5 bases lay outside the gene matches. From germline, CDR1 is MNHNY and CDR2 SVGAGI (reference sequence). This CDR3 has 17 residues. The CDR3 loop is CASSYLATGGSYNEQFF. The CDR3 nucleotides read TGTGCCAGCAGTTACTTAGCGACAGGGGGGTCCTACAATGAGCAGTTCTTC.

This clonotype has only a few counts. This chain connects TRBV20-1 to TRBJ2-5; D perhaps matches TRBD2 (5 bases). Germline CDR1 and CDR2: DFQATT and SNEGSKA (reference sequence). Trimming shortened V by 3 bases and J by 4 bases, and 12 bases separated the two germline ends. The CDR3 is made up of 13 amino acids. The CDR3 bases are TGCAGTGCTAGCCGGGATCTTGGAGAGACCCAGTACTTC. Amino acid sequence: CSASRDLGETQYF.

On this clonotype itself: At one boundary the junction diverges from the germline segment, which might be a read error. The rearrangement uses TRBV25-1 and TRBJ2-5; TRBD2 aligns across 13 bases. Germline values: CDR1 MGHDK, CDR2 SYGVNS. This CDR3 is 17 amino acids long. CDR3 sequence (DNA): TGTGCCAGCAGTGAACCACGACTAGCGGGGGGCCAAGAGGCCCAGTACTTC. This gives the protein CASSEPRLAGGQEAQYF.

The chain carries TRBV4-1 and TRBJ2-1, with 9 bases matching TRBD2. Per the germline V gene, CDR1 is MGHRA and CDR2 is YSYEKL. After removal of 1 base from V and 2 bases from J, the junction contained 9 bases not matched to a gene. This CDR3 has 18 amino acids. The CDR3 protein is CASSQAPQREAPYNEQFF. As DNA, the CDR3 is TGCGCCAGCAGCCAAGCCCCCCAGCGGGAGGCCCCCTACAATGAGCAGTTCTTC.

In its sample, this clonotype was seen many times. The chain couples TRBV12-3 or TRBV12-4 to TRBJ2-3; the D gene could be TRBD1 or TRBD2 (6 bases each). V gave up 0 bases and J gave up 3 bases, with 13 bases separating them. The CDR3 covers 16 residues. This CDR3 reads CASSLAPGAVTDTQYF. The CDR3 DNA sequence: TGTGCCAGCAGTTTAGCCCCGGGGGCCGTAACAGATACGCAGTATTTT.

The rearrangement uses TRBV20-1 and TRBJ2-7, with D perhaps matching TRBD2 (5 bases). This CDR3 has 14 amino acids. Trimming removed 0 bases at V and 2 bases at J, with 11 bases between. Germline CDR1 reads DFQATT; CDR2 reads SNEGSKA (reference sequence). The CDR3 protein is CSARDIGGPYEQYF. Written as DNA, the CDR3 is TGCAGTGCTAGAGATATTGGCGGGCCCTACGAGCAGTACTTC.

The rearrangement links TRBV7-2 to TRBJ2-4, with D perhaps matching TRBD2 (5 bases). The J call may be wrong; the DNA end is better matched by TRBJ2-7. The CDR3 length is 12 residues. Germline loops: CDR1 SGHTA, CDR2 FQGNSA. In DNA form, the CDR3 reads TGTGCCAGCAGATTTACTAGCTACGAGCAGTACTTC. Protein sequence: CASRFTSYEQYF.

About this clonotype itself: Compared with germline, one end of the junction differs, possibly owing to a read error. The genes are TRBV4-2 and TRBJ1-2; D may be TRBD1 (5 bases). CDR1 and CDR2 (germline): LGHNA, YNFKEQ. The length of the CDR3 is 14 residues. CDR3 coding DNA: TGTGCCAGCAGCCAAGATGGGTCAGGGAGGGGCTACATCTTC. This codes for CASSQDGSGRGYIF.

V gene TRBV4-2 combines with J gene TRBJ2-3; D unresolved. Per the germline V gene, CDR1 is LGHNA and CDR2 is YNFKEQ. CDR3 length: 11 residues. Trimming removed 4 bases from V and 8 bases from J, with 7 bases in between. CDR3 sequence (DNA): TGTGCCAGCAGCCGTCGAGCTACGCAGTATTTT. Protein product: CASSRRATQYF.

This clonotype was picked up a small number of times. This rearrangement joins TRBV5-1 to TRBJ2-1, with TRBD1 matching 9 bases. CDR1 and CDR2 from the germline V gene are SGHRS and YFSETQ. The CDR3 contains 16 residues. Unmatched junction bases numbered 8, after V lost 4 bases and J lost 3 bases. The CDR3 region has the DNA TGCGCCAGCAGCCCCCAGGGACAGGGTTTCTACAATGAGCAGTTCTTC. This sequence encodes CASSPQGQGFYNEQFF.

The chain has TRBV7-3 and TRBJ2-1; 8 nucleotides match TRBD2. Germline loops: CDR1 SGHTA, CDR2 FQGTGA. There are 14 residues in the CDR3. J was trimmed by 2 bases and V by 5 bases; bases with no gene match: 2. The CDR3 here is CASSPGGAYNEQFF. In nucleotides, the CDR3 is TGTGCCAGCAGCCCGGGAGGGGCCTACAATGAGCAGTTCTTC.

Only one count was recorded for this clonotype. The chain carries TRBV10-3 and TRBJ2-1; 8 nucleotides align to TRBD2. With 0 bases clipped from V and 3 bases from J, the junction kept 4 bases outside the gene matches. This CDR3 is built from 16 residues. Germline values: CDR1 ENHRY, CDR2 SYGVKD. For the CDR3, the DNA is TGTGCCATCAGTGAGTCAAGCGGGGGATTCTACAATGAGCAGTTCTTC. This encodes CAISESSGGFYNEQFF.

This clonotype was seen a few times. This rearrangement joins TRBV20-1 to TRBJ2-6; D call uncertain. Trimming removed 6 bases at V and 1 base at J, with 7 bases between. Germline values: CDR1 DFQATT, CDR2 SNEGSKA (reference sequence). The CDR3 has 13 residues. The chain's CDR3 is CSAQESGANVLTF. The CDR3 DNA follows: TGCAGTGCGCAGGAATCTGGGGCCAACGTCCTGACTTTC.

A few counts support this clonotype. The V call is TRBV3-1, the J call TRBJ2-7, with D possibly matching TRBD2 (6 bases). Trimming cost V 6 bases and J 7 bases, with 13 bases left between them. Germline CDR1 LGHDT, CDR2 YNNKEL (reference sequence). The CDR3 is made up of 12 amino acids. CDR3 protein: CASSRDWGEQYF. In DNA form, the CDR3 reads TGTGCCAGCAGTCGGGACTGGGGGGAGCAGTACTTC.

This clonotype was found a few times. CDR3 nucleotides: TGCGCCAGCAGCTTGGAGGGGACTAGCGACTCAGATACGCAGTATTTT. Protein product: CASSLEGTSDSDTQYF. This sequence joins TRBV5-1 and TRBJ2-3; 10 bases match TRBD2. The CDR3 spans 16 residues. In germline, CDR1 is SGHRS, CDR2 YFSETQ. J was trimmed by 4 bases and V by 0 bases; bases with no gene match: 5.

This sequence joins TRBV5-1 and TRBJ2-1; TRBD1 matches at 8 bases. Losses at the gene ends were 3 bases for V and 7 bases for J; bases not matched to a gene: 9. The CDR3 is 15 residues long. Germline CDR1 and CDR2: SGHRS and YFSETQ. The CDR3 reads CASSSSLQGANEQFF. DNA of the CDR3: TGCGCCAGCAGCTCCTCCCTGCAGGGGGCTAATGAGCAGTTCTTC.